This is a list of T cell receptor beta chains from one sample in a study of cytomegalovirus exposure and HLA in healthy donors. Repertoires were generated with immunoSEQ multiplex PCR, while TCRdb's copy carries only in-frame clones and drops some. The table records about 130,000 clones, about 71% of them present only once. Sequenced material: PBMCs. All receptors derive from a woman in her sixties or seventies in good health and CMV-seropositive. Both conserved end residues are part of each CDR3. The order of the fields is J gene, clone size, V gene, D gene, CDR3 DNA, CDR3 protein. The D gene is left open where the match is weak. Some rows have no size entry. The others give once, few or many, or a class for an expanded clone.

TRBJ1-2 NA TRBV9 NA TGTGCCAGCAGCGTAGACAGCGGGGGGCCCTATGGCTACACCTTC CASSVDSGGPYGYTF
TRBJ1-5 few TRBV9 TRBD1 TGTGCCAGCAGCCTCGGGACAGTCAATCAGCCCCAGCATTTT CASSLGTVNQPQHF
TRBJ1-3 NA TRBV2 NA TGTGCCAGCAGGGAAGGGTTGGCCTCTGGAAACACCATATATTTT CASREGLASGNTIYF
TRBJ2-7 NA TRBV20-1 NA TGCAGTGCTAGGGAGGGATACGAGCAGTACTTC CSAREGYEQYF
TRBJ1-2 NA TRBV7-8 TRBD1 TGTGCCAGCAGCAGGCGAACAGGGGACAGGAGTGGCTACACCTTC CASSRRTGDRSGYTF
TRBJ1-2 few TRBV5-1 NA TGCGCCAGCAGCTCCGGGAGTGGCTATGGCTACACCTTC CASSSGSGYGYTF
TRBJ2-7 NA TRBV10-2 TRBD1 TGCGCCAGCAGTGAATCGGGACAGCAGACCTACGAGCAGTACTTC CASSESGQQTYEQYF
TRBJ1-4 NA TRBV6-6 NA TGTGCCAGCAGGGCAGTACAGGGAATGGTTAATGAAAAACTGTTTTTT CASRAVQGMVNEKLFF
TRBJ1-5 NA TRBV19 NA TGTGCCAGTAGTATAGCGGGCAGGGCCAATCAGCCCCAGCATTTT CASSIAGRANQPQHF
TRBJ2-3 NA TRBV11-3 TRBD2 TGTGCCAGCAGCTTAGATGCGACGGGGAGGGCAGATACGCAGTATTTT CASSLDATGRADTQYF
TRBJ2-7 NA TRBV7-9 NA TGTGCCAACAGCCCAACCCGGACACTTGACTACGAGCAGTACTTC CANSPTRTLDYEQYF
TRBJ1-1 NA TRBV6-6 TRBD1 TGTGCCAGCAGTTGGGGACAGGGAGGTTTGGTCACTGAAGCTTTCTTT CASSWGQGGLVTEAFF
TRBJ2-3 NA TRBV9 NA TGTGCCAGCAGCGTGACTAGGCAAATCACAGATACGCAGTATTTT CASSVTRQITDTQYF
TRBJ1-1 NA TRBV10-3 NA TGTGCCATCAGTGAGGGCGGCATGAACACTGAAGCTTTCTTT CAISEGGMNTEAFF
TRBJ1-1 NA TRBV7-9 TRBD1 TGTGCCAGCAGCTTAGGGACAGGCGGGGTAAAGACTGAAGCTTTCTTT CASSLGTGGVKTEAFF
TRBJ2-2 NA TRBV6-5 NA TGTGCCAGCAGTTCCCCCTCGCTAGCAGTCACCGGGGAGCTGTTTTTT CASSSPSLAVTGELFF
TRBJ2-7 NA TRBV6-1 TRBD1 TGTGCCAGCAGTGATCAGGGGGCGGGTGAGCAGTACTTC CASSDQGAGEQYF
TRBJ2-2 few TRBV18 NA TGTGCCAGCTCAACAAACCCAGGGAACACCGGGGAGCTGTTTTTT CASSTNPGNTGELFF
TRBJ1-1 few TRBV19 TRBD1 TGTGCCAGTAGTACAAATCGGGACAGCGCCGCGGCTTTCTTT CASSTNRDSAAAFF
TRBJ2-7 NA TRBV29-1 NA TGCAGCGCCCAGCCTATGGCAGGGCTCCCCTACGAGCAGTACTTC CSAQPMAGLPYEQYF
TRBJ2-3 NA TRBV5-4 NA TGTGCCAGCAGCTTGGCTCCCCTAAGCACAGATACGCAGTATTTT CASSLAPLSTDTQYF
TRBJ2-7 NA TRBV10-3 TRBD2 TGTGCCATCACCGGGACTAGCGGGGGTTGGACCGAGCAGTACTTC CAITGTSGGWTEQYF
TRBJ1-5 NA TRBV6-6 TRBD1 TGTGCCAGCAGCACGGGACAGGGGAATCAGCCCCAGCATTTT CASSTGQGNQPQHF
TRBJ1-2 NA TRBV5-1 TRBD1 TGCGCCAGCAGCTTGGAAGGGGACAGCAACTATGGCTACACCTTC CASSLEGDSNYGYTF
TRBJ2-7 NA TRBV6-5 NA TGTGCCAGCAGTTCCACCCCCTTCTCGGACAGCTACGAGCAGTACTTC CASSSTPFSDSYEQYF